This T cell receptor (beta chain) was identified during a study of T cells in Graves' hyperthyroidism and ophthalmopathy (dated by TCRdb to between 2019 and 2020). With regard to the full study: Peripheral blood was collected at initial diagnosis, before any treatment. The approximately 95 discovery patients were divided at random into training and test sets in a 7:3 ratio. Following sampling, methimazole starting at 30 mg daily was given to hyperthyroidism patients, and high-dose intravenous methylprednisolone was given to ophthalmopathy patients. The paper reports TCR Vbeta CDR3 sequencing of fewer than 150 peripheral blood samples: 43 ophthalmopathy, fewer than 85 hyperthyroidism and 17 progressor patients. In roughly six Graves' hyperthyroidism patients, the study also compared T-cell repertoires from thyroid tissue with T-cell repertoires from blood. To identify TCR V-J signatures that set the groups apart, the researchers used a discovery cohort of 100 patients, made up of about 44 with Graves' ophthalmopathy and some 55 with stable Graves' hyperthyroidism. Whether ophthalmopathy could be predicted prospectively was tested in an independent validation cohort made up of about 18 hyperthyroidism patients plus 17 patients who later progressed to ophthalmopathy. Study-level results and caveats: Most expanded thyroid clonotypes (frequency above 0.001) were also detected in blood, suggesting blood repertoires may reflect thyroid immune responses. In cross-validation, a model built on a 13 V-J signature told ophthalmopathy apart from stable hyperthyroidism with approximately 90% sensitivity and approximately 81% specificity, and in testing the same model reached 80%/75%. Sample size was not statistically predetermined, and blinding of investigators to group allocation was not performed. In validation, progression to ophthalmopathy was predicted by the model with approximately 67% sensitivity and 72.22% specificity, a median of approximately 6.5 months before onset.

Reading the germline V gene gives CDR1 ENHRY and CDR2 SYGVKD. The trim is 1 base for V and 0 bases for J, with a gap of 13 bases between the germline ends. Including the terminal cysteine and phenylalanine, the CDR3 comprises 17 residues. Only the CDR3 DNA is retained, 51 bases long and in frame from the first base. Hyperthyroidism patients were newly diagnosed, had a disease duration of under 2 months, and were aged 18 to 65 years. Any patient with an uncontrolled infection, another autoimmune disease, pregnancy or lactation was excluded. Diagnoses were based on clinical symptoms, serum thyroxine and TRAb, thyroid ultrasound and orbital computed tomography. For progressor patients, blood was drawn at the first diagnosis of hyperthyroidism, before any ophthalmopathy symptoms had appeared. Ficoll-Paque density gradient centrifugation was used to isolate PBMCs from approximately 10 ml of fresh peripheral blood. Progressor patients were defined as those initially diagnosed with Graves' hyperthyroidism in whom ophthalmopathy developed during follow-up. Trizol reagent was used to extract total RNA, and RNA quality was then checked on an Agilent 2100 Bioanalyzer.

TCR beta CDR3 regions were amplified from RNA transcripts. The first round of RT-PCR for the TCR CDR3 was performed with the HTBI primer set and the Qiagen OneStep RT-PCR kit. Libraries were constructed in a second round of multiplex PCR, after which size selection and purification were carried out. Sequencing of the libraries was done on an Illumina HiSeq2000 using paired-end 100 bp reads. In the original analysis: SOAPnuke was used to process the raw data, with reads discarded if the reads contained adapters or uncalled bases, had a mean Phred below 15, or lacked an exact constant-primer or identifier match. High-quality paired reads were merged with COPE v1.2.5, and unique nucleotide sequences were defined as clonotypes. MiTCR v1.1 was used to align clonotypes to the IMGT TRBV, TRBD and TRBJ reference segments. The analysis included only V-J combinations with a frequency above 0.0001, which together covered 98% to 99.2% of the repertoires. The TCS score was defined as the ratio of F50 (clonal expansion) to E x V (chaos), calculated using BLOSUM62-based TCRdist between CDR3 peptides within each V-J. Welch's t-statistics and random forest reduced approximately 520 V-J features to roughly 13, which were used in a naive Bayes classifier (R e1071). The public reads were reprocessed in TCRdb via fastp at Q25 and MiXCR, keeping in-frame beta chains. Merged by CDR3 protein, the rows form single entries marked with the most common genes and DNA. The V and J calls, along with clone size, are taken from TCRdb and not from the paper's own processing. The sample data list about 770,000 distinct CDR3 sequences, and approximately 19% of these were observed just once. In total, the top ten clones hold approximately 15% of the sample.

For this clonotype: Its recognized antigen is unknown. Nothing much larger sits one base from this clone, and base qualities are not available.

Sequences were obtained from blood. This TCR was sampled from a woman between 50 and 59 years old with Graves' hyperthyroidism that later progressed to Graves' ophthalmopathy. The chain was built from TRBV10-3 and TRBJ1-3; TRBD1 is a possible D gene, resting on 6 matching bases. The DNA reads TGTGCCATCAGTGAGTTCCAGGGGACCAGCTCTGGAAACACCATATATTTT. Its product reads: CAISEFQGTSSGNTIYF.